This paragraph covers one TCR beta chain sequence. The antigen is unknown. This entry is derived from a study of CD4 T cell repertoires in COVID-19. Study in general: Other coronavirus spike proteins restimulated relabeled CFSE-low cells expanded with IL-2 for over 8 days.

The memory T cells were sequenced right after ex vivo isolation, without culture. The assay was immunoSEQ multiplex PCR, and TCRdb's table has in-frame clones only and misses some. The repertoire has 60,000 to 90,000 clones, about 80% of them found once; the top ten carry roughly 0.6%. Study results and limitations: SARS-CoV and/or HKU1 spike cultures shared between 7 and 25% of SARS-CoV-2 clonotypes.

From germline, CDR1 is MDHEN and CDR2 SYDVKM. The CDR3 totals 13 residues. V was trimmed by 6 bases and J by 7 bases, leaving 13 bases between them. The V gene is TRBV28, the J gene TRBJ1-3; D not certain. Material: CD4+ T cells from peripheral blood, obtained after recovery from COVID-19. This TCR was recovered from a human donor who had COVID-19. The CDR3 coding sequence is TGTGCCAGCAGGTTACGGGGAGGGAACACCATATATTTT. The encoded protein is CASRLRGGNTIYF.